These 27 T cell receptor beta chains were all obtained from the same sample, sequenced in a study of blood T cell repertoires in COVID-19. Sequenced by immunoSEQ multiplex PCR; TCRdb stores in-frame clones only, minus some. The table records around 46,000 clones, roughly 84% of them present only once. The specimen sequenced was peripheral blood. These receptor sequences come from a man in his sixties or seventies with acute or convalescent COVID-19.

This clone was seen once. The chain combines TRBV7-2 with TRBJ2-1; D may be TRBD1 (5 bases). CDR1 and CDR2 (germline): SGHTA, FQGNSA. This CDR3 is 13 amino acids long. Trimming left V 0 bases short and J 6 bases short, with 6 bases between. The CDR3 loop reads CASSLAGVNEQFF. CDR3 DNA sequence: TGTGCCAGCAGCTTAGCAGGGGTCAATGAGCAGTTCTTC.

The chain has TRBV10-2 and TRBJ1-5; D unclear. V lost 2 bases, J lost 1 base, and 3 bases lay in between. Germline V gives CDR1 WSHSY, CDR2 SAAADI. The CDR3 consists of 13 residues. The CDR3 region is CASSEISNQPQHF. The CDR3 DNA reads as TGCGCCAGCAGTGAGATAAGCAATCAGCCCCAGCATTTT.

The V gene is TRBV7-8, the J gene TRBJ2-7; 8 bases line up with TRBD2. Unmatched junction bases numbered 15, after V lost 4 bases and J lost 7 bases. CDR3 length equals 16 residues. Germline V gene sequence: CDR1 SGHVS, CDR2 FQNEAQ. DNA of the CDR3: TGTGCCAGCAGCTCGCGAGTGGGCGCGGGGGGTCATGAGCAGTACTTC. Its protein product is CASSSRVGAGGHEQYF. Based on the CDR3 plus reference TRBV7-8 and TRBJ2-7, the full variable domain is GAGVSQSPRYKVAKRGQDVALRCDPISGHVSLFWYQQALGQGPEFLTYFQNEAQLDKSGLPSDRFFAERPEGSVSTLKIQRTQQEDSAVYLCASSSRVGAGGHEQYFGPGTRLTVT.

The CDR3 here is CASSFEENREAFF. The CDR3 DNA sequence: TGTGCCAGCAGCTTTGAGGAAAATCGAGAAGCTTTCTTT. V usage is TRBV7-8 and J usage is TRBJ1-1, with D unclear. The CDR3 sequence is 13 residues long. The germline V and J ends were trimmed by 3 bases and 8 bases, with 13 bases remaining between them. Germline V gene lookup returns CDR1 SGHVS and CDR2 FQNEAQ. The full variable domain, rest sourced from reference TRBV7-8 and TRBJ1-1, is GAGVSQSPRYKVAKRGQDVALRCDPISGHVSLFWYQQALGQGPEFLTYFQNEAQLDKSGLPSDRFFAERPEGSVSTLKIQRTQQEDSAVYLCASSFEENREAFFGQGTRLTVV.

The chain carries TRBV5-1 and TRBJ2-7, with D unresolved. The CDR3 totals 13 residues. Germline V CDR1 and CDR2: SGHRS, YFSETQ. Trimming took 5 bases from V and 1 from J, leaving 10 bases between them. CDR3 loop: CASSIDGSYEQYF. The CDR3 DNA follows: TGCGCCAGCAGTATCGACGGGTCCTACGAGCAGTACTTC.

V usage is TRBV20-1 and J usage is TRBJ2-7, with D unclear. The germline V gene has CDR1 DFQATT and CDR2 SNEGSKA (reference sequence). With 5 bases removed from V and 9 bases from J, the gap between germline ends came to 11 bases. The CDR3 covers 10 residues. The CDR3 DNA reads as TGCAGTGCTCCCCTGGGCGTGCAGTACTTC. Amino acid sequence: CSAPLGVQYF.

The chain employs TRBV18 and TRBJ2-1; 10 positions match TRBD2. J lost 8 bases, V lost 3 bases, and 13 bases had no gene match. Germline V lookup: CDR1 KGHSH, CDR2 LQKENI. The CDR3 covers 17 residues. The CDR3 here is CASSPRLAGKPGDEQFF. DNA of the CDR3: TGTGCCAGCTCACCGAGACTAGCGGGTAAACCTGGGGATGAGCAGTTCTTC.

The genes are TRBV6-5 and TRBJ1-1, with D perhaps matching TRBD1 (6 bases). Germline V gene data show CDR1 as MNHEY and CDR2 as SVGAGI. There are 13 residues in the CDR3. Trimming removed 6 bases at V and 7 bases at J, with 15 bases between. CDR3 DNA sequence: TGTGCCAGCAGCCCACTTGGACAGCTTGAAGCTTTCTTT. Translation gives CASSPLGQLEAFF.

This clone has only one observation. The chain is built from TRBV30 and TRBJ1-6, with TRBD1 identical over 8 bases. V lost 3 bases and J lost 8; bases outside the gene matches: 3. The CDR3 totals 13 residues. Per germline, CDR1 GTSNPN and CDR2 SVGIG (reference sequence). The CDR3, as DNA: TGTGCCTGGAGGATACAGGGGGATTCACCCCTCCACTTT. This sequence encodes CAWRIQGDSPLHF.

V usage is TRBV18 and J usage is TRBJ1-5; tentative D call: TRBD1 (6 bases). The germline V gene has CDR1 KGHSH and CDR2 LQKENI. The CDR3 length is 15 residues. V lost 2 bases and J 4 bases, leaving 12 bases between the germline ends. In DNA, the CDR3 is TGTGCCAGCTCACCATTCCAGGGGACGAATCAGCCCCAGCATTTT. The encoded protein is CASSPFQGTNQPQHF. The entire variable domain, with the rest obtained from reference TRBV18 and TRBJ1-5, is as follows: NAGVMQNPRHLVRRRGQEARLRCSPMKGHSHVYWYRQLPEEGLKFMVYLQKENIIDESGMPKERFSAEFPKEGPSILRIQQVVRGDSAAYFCASSPFQGTNQPQHFGDGTRLSIL.

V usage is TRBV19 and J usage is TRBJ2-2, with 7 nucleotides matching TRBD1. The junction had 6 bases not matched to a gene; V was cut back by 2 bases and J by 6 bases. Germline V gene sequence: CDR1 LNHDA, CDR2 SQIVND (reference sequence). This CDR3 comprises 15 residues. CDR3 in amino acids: CASSIRQGWAGELFF. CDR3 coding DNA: TGTGCCAGTAGTATACGACAGGGTTGGGCCGGGGAGCTGTTTTTT.

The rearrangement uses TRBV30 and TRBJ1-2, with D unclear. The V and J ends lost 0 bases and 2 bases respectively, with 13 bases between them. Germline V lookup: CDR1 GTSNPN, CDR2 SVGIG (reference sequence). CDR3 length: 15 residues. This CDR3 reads CAWSVTGLPNYGYTF. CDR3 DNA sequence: TGTGCCTGGAGTGTGACGGGGTTGCCCAACTATGGCTACACCTTC.

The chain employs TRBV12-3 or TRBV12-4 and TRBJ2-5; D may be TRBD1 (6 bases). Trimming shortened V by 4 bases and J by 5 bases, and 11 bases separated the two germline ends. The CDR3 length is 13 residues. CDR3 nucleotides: TGTGCCAGCAGTTCTGAAAGGGGGGAGACCCAGTACTTC. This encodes CASSSERGETQYF.

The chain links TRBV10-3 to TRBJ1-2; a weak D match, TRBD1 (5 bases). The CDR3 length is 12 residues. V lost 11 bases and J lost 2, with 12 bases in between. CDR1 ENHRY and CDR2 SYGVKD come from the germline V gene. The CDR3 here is CAVQGSNYGYTF. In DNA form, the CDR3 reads TGTGCCGTTCAGGGAAGCAACTATGGCTACACCTTC.

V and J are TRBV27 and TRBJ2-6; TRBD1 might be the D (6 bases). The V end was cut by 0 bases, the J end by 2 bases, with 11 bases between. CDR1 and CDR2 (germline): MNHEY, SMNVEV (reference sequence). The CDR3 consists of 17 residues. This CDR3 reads CASSLSRTAAGANVLTF. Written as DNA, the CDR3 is TGTGCCAGCAGTTTATCGCGGACAGCTGCTGGGGCCAACGTCCTGACTTTC. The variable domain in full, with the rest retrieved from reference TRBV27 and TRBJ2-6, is EAQVTQNPRYLITVTGKKLTVTCSQNMNHEYMSWYRQDPGLGLRQIYYSMNVEVTDKGDVPEGYKVSRKEKRNFPLILESPSPNQTSLYFCASSLSRTAAGANVLTFGAGSRLTVL.

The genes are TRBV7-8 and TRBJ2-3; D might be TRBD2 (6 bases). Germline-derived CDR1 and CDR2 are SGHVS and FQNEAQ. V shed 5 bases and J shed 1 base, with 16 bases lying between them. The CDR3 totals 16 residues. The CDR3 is CASSRGLILGTDTQYF. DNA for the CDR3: TGTGCCAGCAGCCGGGGACTGATACTGGGCACAGATACGCAGTATTTT.

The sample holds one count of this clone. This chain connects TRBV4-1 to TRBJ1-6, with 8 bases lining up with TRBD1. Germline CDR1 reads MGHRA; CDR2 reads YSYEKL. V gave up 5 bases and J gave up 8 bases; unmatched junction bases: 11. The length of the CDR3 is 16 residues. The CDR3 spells CASSALRTGSDSPLHF. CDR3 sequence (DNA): TGCGCCAGCAGCGCACTACGGACAGGGAGTGATTCACCCCTCCACTTT.

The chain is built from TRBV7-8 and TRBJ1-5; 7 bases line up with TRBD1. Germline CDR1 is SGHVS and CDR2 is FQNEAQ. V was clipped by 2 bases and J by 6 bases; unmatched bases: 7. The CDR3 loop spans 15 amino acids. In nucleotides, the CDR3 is TGTGCCAGCAGCTTAAGACAGGGAGGAGGTCAGCCCCAGCATTTT. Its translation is CASSLRQGGGQPQHF.

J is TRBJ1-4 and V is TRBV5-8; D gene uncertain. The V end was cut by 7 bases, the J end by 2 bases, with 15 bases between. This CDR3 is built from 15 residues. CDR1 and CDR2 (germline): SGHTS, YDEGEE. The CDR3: CASHPLDGTNEKLFF. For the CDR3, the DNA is TGTGCCAGCCACCCCCTCGACGGGACTAATGAAAAACTGTTTTTT.

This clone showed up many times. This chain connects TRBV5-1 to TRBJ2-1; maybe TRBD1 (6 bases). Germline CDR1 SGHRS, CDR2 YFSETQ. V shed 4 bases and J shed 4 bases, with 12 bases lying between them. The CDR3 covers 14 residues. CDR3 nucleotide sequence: TGCGCCAGCAGCCATTACAGGGTTTACAATGAGCAGTTCTTC. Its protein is CASSHYRVYNEQFF.

The CDR3 protein is CASSLALTTEAFF. CDR3 bases: TGCGCCAGCAGCTTGGCTCTAACCACTGAAGCTTTCTTT. The chain joins TRBV5-1 to TRBJ1-1; D gene ambiguous. The CDR3 runs to 13 residues. Germline CDR1 and CDR2: SGHRS and YFSETQ. V was shortened by 0 bases and J by 4 bases, with 7 bases between the two germline ends.

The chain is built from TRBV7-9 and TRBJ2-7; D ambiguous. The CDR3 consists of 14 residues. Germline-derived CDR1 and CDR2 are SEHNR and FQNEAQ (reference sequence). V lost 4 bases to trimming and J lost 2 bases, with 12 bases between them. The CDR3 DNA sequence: TGTGCCAGCAGCTCACACCCGATCGCCTACGAGCAGTACTTC. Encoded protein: CASSSHPIAYEQYF.

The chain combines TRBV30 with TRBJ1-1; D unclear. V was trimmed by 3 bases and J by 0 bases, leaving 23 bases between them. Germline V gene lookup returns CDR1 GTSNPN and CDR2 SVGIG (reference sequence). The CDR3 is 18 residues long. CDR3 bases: TGTGCCTGGAGAGTGTATGCAGGTATCCCTGTCTTGAACACTGAAGCTTTCTTT. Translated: CAWRVYAGIPVLNTEAFF.

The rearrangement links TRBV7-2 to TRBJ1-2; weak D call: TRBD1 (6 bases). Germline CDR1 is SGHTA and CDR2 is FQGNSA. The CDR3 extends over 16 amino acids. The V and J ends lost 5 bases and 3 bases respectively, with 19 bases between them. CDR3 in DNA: TGTGCCAGCAGCCCGAGACAGGACGGCCCCTACTATGGCTACACCTTC. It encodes CASSPRQDGPYYGYTF.

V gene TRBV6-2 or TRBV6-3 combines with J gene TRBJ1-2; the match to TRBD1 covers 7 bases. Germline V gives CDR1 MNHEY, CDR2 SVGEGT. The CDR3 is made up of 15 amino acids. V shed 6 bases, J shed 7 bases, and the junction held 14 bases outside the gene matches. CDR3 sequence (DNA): TGTGCCAGCAGGTACCGAGGGGGCTCGTCTGGTGGCTACACCTTC. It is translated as CASRYRGGSSGGYTF.

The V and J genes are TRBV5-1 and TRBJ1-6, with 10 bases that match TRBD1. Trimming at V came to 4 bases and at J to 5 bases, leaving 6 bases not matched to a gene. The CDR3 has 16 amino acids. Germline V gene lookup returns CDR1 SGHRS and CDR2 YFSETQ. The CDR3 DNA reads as TGCGCCAGCAGCCGACAGGGGGCTGAAGATAATTCACCCCTCCACTTT. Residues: CASSRQGAEDNSPLHF.

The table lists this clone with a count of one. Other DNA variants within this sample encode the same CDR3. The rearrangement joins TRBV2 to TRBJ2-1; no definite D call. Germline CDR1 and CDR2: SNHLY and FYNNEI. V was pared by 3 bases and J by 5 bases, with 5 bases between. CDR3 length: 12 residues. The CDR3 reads CASSESDNEQFF. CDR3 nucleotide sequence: TGTGCCAGCAGTGAGTCTGACAATGAGCAGTTCTTC.